This T cell receptor (beta chain) stems from a study of OX40 agonist ivuxolimab in advanced cancers. In the study overall: The patients' treatment was ivuxolimab, an agonistic anti-OX40 (CD134) antibody. Eligibility rules accepted prior anti-PD-1, anti-PD-L1 or anti-CTLA-4 therapy, and over 35% had some.

Of note for this clone: Its specificity is unknown.

Notes on the study in general: Partial responders at 0.1-3.0 mg/kg had among the lowest clonal expansion. Within 6 weeks, CD4+ and CD8+ blood T cells expanded clonally at 0.1 to 3.0 mg/kg.

This CDR3 is 14 amino acids long. CDR1 is SQVTM, CDR2 ANQGSEA, per germline. V was shortened by 7 bases and J by 1 base, with 15 bases between the two germline ends. Here immunoSEQ multiplex PCR was the method, and the copy in TCRdb shows in-frame clones only, minus some. The table records roughly 90,000 clones, roughly 88% of them present only once. The material was CD4+ or CD8+ T cells sorted from blood, obtained in a trial of the OX40 agonist ivuxolimab. The rearrangement links TRBV29-1 to TRBJ2-3; D gene unclear. The origin of this receptor is an adult with an advanced solid tumor such as melanoma, head and neck, liver or kidney cancer. This CDR3 reads CSADDPPGTDTQYF. CDR3 sequence (DNA): TGCAGCGCTGACGACCCTCCGGGCACAGATACGCAGTATTTT.